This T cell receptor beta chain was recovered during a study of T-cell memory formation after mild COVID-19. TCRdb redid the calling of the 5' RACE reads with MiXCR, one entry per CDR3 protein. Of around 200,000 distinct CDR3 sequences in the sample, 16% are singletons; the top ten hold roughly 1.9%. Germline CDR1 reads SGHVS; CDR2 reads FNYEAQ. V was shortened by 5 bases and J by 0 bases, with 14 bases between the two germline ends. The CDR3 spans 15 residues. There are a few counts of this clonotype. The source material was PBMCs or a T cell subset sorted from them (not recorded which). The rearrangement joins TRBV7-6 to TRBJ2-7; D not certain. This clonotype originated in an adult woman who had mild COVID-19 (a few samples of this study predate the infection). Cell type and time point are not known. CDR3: CASSLLDGNSYEQYF. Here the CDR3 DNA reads TGTGCCAGCAGCCTTCTGGACGGAAACTCCTACGAGCAGTACTTC.